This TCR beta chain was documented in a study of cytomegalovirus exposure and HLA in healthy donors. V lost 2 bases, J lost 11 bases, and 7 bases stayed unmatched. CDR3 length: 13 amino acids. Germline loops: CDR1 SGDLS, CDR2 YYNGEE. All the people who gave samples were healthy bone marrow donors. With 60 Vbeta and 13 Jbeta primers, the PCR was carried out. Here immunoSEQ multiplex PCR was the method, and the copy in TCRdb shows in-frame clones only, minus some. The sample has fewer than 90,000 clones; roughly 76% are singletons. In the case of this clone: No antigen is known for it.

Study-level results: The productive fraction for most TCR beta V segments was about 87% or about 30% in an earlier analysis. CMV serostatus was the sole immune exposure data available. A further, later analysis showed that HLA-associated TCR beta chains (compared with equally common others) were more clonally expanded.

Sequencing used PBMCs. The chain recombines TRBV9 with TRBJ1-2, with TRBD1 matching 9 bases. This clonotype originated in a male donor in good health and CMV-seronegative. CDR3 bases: TGTGCCAGCAGCGTCCTTGCGACAGGGGGTTACACCTTC. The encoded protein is CASSVLATGGYTF.